The present entry profiles one T cell receptor beta chain with its context. There is no known antigen for this receptor. A much larger clone differs by one base, so this may be a read error. This sample was taken from a study of T-cell memory formation after mild COVID-19 (dated by TCRdb to about 2021). Concerning the study at large: Most TCR sequence clusters were specific to one of the two donors. In a couple of donors, T-cell clones that expanded and contracted after mild COVID-19 were followed by sequencing TCRalpha and TCRbeta repertoires longitudinally. Two young, previously healthy adult volunteers made up the cohort, one male and one female.

Findings and caveats that apply to the study as a whole: Whether the second-wave clones peaking on day 37 were SARS-CoV-2 specific was not confirmed. Clones that contracted from day 15 to 85 showed balanced CD4/CD8 phenotypes, whereas a second wave of clones that expanded from day 15 to 37 leaned towards CD4+. Contracting CD4+ clones were found mainly in CM and EM memory subsets, while CD8+ clones were enriched in EMRA. Only a couple of mild cases were covered in the study, and larger cohorts including severe cases with pre-infection samples were considered necessary. Some responding clones were found in pre-infection memory, which suggests that pre-existing cross-reactive memory T cells took part in the SARS-CoV-2 response.

Counted from cysteine to phenylalanine, this CDR3 has 14 amino acids. Of all the DNA, just the CDR3 is kept, 42 bases in frame from base 1. For CDR1 and CDR2, the germline V gene (reference sequence) lists DFQATT and SNEGSKA. TCRdb records Illumina NovaSeq 6000 as the sequencer. TCRalpha and TCRbeta cDNA libraries were constructed by 5'RACE with constant-segment primers, with sample barcodes and unique molecular identifiers being introduced. Trizol reagent was used to extract RNA from every sample. The libraries were amplified in two PCR steps, and the second step added a second sample barcode and Illumina TruSeq adapters. Sequencing of libraries was performed on an Illumina NovaSeq with 2 x 150 bp paired-end reads. Under the source paper's analysis protocol: Demultiplexing of reads and collapsing into UMI-guided consensus sequences were performed with migec v1.2.7. Using mixcr v2.1.11, UMI consensuses were aligned to TRA and TRB V and J templates and then assembled into clonotypes. Clonotypes were classified as expanded or contracted when called significant by both edgeR and NoisET, with noise models trained on biological replicates. edgeR calls used a false discovery rate-adjusted p below 0.01 and a log2 fold-change threshold of 1. As an exploratory analysis of dynamics, PCA with hierarchical clustering was applied to max-normalized trajectories of the 1000 most abundant clonotypes. Separately sequenced CD4+ and CD8+ repertoires were used to assign a CD4 or CD8 phenotype to each responding clone. TCRdb reprocessed the public reads (quality trimming at Q25 with fastp, clone calling with MiXCR) and kept in-frame beta chains. Rows are combined by CDR3 protein, so each entry shows the most common genes and DNA. The V and J calls were determined by TCRdb, not by the authors. This sample holds 40,000 to 60,000 distinct CDR3 sequences; approximately 9.1% were observed only once. The ten largest clones add up to over 9.5% of the sample.

Ficoll-Paque density gradient centrifugation was the method used to isolate PBMCs. The source is an adult woman who had mild COVID-19 (a few samples of this study predate the infection). The sample titles of this study are shuffled in the database, so cell type and time point are left out; the donor was told from shared clones. The rearranged segments are TRBV20-1 and TRBJ1-1; the D gene assignment is ambiguous. The sample taken for sequencing was PBMCs or a T cell subset sorted from them (not recorded which). The DNA is TGCAGTGCTAAAAATCCCGGTATGAACACTGAAGCTTTATTT. This codes for CSAKNPGMNTEALF.